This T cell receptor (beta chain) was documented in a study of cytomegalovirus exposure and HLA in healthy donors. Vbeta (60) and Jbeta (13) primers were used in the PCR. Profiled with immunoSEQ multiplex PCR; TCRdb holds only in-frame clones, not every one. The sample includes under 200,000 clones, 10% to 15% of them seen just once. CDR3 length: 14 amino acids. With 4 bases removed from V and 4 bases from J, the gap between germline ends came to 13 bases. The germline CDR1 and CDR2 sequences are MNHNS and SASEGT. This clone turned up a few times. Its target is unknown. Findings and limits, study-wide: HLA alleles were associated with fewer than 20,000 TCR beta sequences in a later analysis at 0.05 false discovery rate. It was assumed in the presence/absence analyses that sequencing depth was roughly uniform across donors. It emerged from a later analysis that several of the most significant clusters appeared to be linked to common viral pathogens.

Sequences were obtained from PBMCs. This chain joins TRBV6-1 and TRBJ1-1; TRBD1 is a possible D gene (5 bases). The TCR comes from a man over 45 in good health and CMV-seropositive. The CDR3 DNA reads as TGTGCCAGCAGTGCGGAGGGAAGGGGCACTGAAGCTTTCTTT. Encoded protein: CASSAEGRGTEAFF.